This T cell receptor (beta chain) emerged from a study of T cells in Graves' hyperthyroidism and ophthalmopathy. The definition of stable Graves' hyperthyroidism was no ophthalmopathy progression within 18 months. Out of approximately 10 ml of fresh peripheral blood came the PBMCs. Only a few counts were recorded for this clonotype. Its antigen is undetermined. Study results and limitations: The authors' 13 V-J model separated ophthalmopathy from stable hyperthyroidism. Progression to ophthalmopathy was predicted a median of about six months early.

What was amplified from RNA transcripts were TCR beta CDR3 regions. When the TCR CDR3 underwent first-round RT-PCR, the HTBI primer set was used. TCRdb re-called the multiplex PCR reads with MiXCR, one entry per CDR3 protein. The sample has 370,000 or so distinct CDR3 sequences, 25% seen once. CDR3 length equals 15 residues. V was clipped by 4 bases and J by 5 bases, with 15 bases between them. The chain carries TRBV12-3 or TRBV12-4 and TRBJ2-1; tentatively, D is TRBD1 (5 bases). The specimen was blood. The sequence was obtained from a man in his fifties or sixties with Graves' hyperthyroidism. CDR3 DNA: TGTGCCAGCAGTTCGTCGCAGGGAATGGACAATGAGCAGTTCTTC. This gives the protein CASSSSQGMDNEQFF.